This T cell receptor beta chain comes out of a study of human T cells and chemical hapten exposure. There are 18 residues in the CDR3. V shed 0 bases and J shed 0 bases, with 13 bases lying between them. Germline V gene sequence: CDR1 SGDLS, CDR2 YYNGEE. TCRdb reprocessed the RACE reads with MiXCR, giving one entry per CDR3 protein. Of approximately 82,000 distinct CDR3 sequences listed, roughly a tenth are singletons. The sample's time point: patch test 1, 2 weeks after DPC sensitization. Indicated treatment: therapeutic diphenylcyclopropenone sensitization with weekly scalp DPC. This sequence joins TRBV9 and TRBJ2-6; D perhaps matches TRBD2 (5 bases). Material: whole blood, obtained in connection with sensitization to the hapten diphenylcyclopropenone (DPC). The sequence came from a man in his forties with alopecia areata. Some clones in this sample may be carry-over from other donors' samples. As DNA, the CDR3 is TGTGCCAGCAGCGTAGCTAGGCGGGCGGACTCTGGGGCCAACGTCCTGACTTTC. This translates into CASSVARRADSGANVLTF.